These 3 T cell receptor beta chains came from one sample sequenced in a study of T-cell memory formation after mild COVID-19. TCRdb itself ran the 5' RACE reads through MiXCR, one entry per CDR3 protein. The sample includes about 260,000 distinct CDR3 sequences, 8% to 10% of them seen just once. What was sequenced was PBMCs or a T cell subset sorted from them (not recorded which). All receptors come from a man in his late teens or twenties who had mild COVID-19 (a few samples of this study predate the infection). Cell type and time point are not known.

This clonotype was seen a few times. The CDR3 sequence is CASSQGNKDQPQHF. The CDR3 DNA reads TGTGCCAGCAGCCAAGGGAATAAGGATCAGCCCCAGCATTTT. This chain uses TRBV3-1 with TRBJ1-5, with D unresolved. V dropped 1 base and J dropped 5 bases, with 9 bases sitting between them. Germline V lookup: CDR1 LGHDT, CDR2 YNNKEL (reference sequence). This CDR3 is built from 14 residues.

This clonotype was counted only a few times. The J gene is TRBJ1-4, the V gene TRBV12-3 or TRBV12-4; perhaps TRBD1 as D (5 bases). The CDR3 is 16 amino acids. V dropped 6 bases and J dropped 1 base, with 15 bases sitting between them. CDR3: CASSLSGTGTNEKLFF. The CDR3, as DNA: TGTGCCAGCAGCCTTTCAGGAACAGGAACTAATGAAAAACTGTTTTTT.

This chain joins TRBV20-1 and TRBJ2-7, with a possible D match to TRBD2 (7 bases). Per germline, CDR1 DFQATT and CDR2 SNEGSKA (reference sequence). Trimming removed 5 bases at V and 6 bases at J, with 11 bases between. CDR3 length equals 11 residues. DNA of the CDR3: TGCAGTGCTGAGGGGGGGTCCGAGCAGTACGTC. This sequence encodes CSAEGGSEQYV.